This T cell receptor (beta chain) comes out of a study of blood T cells in healthy people across ages. Study results and caveats: Getting older went along with TCR beta diversity per million T cells dropping roughly linearly.

Through a sample-barcoded 5' primer and a J-beta primer mix, a second PCR was run for roughly 6 to 12 cycles. In TCRdb, the 5' RACE reads were re-called with MiXCR into one record per CDR3 protein. The table lists about 930,000 distinct CDR3 sequences, 25% to 30% of them singletons, with approximately 10% in the top ten. This CDR3 region has 16 residues. Germline trimming cut 3 bases from V and 8 bases from J; bases unmatched to any gene: 10. CDR1 SGHTA and CDR2 FQGNSA come from the germline V gene. This clonotype occurred many times. Its antigen remains unknown. A further study also used this sample, focusing on T cells of mothers and their children.

The chain is built from TRBV7-2 and TRBJ2-1, with 10 bases identical to TRBD2. This receptor was obtained from a woman between 40 and 50 years old in good health. Sample: blood. The CDR3 here is CASSFSGGLATHEQFF. CDR3 in DNA: TGTGCCAGCAGCTTCTCCGGGGGACTAGCGACCCATGAGCAGTTCTTC.